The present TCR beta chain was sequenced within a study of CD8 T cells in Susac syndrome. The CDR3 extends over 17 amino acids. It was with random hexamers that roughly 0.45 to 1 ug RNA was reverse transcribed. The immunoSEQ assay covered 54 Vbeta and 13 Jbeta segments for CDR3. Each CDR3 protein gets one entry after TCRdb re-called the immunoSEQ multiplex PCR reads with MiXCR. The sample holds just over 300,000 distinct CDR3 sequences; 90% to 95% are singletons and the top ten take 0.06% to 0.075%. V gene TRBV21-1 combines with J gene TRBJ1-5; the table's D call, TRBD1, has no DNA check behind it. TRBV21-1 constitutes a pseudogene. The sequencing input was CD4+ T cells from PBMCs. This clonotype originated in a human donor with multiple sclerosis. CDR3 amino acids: CASSPRGRVPLYQPQHF. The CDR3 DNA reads TGTGCCAGCAGCCCCCGGGGCAGGGTACCCCTCTATCAGCCCCAGCATTTT.